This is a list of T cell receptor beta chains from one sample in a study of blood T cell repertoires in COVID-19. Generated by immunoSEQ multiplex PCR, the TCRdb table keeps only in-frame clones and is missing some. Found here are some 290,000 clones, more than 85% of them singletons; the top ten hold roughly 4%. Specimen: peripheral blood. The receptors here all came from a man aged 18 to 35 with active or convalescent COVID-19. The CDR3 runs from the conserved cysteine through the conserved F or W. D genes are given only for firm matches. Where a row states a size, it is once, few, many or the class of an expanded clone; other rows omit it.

CDR3 DNA: TGCGCCAGCAGCTTAGCCGTAAATCAGCCCCAGCATTTT; CDR3 protein: CASSLAVNQPQHF; clone size: .; D gene: .; J gene: TRBJ1-5; V gene: TRBV5-1
CDR3 DNA: TGTGCCAGCAGCATACTAGCGGAGGAGCGTGATACGCAGTATTTT; CDR3 protein: CASSILAEERDTQYF; clone size: once; D gene: TRBD2; J gene: TRBJ2-3; V gene: TRBV11-1
CDR3 DNA: TGTGCCAGCAGCCAACGGGACAGGGGAGAGACCCAGTACTTC; CDR3 protein: CASSQRDRGETQYF; clone size: .; D gene: TRBD1; J gene: TRBJ2-5; V gene: TRBV5-4
CDR3 DNA: TGTGCCAGCAGCCTTAGCCGGACAGGTAGCACAGATACGCAGTATTTT; CDR3 protein: CASSLSRTGSTDTQYF; clone size: .; D gene: TRBD1; J gene: TRBJ2-3; V gene: TRBV4-2
CDR3 DNA: TGTGCCAGTAGTATTTGTACGGCCGGCTTTCGAGGGGGTCAAGAGACCCAGTACTTC; CDR3 protein: CASSICTAGFRGGQETQYF; clone size: .; D gene: .; J gene: TRBJ2-5; V gene: TRBV19
CDR3 DNA: TGTGCCAGCAGTGAAGCTCAGGGAACTAATGAAAAACTGTTTTTT; CDR3 protein: CASSEAQGTNEKLFF; clone size: .; D gene: .; J gene: TRBJ1-4; V gene: TRBV2
CDR3 DNA: TGTGCCAGCAGAGCCCCGTGGGGGACAGATGACAATGAGCAGTTCTTC; CDR3 protein: CASRAPWGTDDNEQFF; clone size: .; D gene: TRBD1; J gene: TRBJ2-1; V gene: TRBV28
CDR3 DNA: TGTGCCAGTATGGAGGGACTAGCGGGGAAAGAGACCCAGTACTTC; CDR3 protein: CASMEGLAGKETQYF; clone size: few; D gene: TRBD2; J gene: TRBJ2-5; V gene: TRBV19
CDR3 DNA: TGTGCCAGCAGCCAAGAGGGAGGGGGAAACACCATATATTTT; CDR3 protein: CASSQEGGGNTIYF; clone size: .; D gene: .; J gene: TRBJ1-3; V gene: TRBV3-1/TRBV3-2
CDR3 DNA: TGTGCCAGCCGACAGAAAAGTAACACTGAAGCTTTCTTT; CDR3 protein: CASRQKSNTEAFF; clone size: .; D gene: .; J gene: TRBJ1-1; V gene: TRBV27
CDR3 DNA: TGTGCCAGTACGGTAGGACTACACACAGATACGCAGTATTTT; CDR3 protein: CASTVGLHTDTQYF; clone size: .; D gene: .; J gene: TRBJ2-3; V gene: TRBV19
CDR3 DNA: TGTGCCAGTAGGGCTAGCGGGGGCTATGAGCAGTTCTTC; CDR3 protein: CASRASGGYEQFF; clone size: .; D gene: TRBD2; J gene: TRBJ2-1; V gene: TRBV19
CDR3 DNA: TGCGCCAGCAGCGAGCCGGGACAGGGGGACTATGGCTACACCTTC; CDR3 protein: CASSEPGQGDYGYTF; clone size: .; D gene: TRBD1; J gene: TRBJ1-2; V gene: TRBV5-1
CDR3 DNA: TGCGCCAGCAGCTTGGGGATCAGGGGCCAGCCCCAGCATTTT; CDR3 protein: CASSLGIRGQPQHF; clone size: .; D gene: .; J gene: TRBJ1-5; V gene: TRBV5-1
CDR3 DNA: TGCAGCGGGGCAGGGGAGACCTACGAGCAGTACTTC; CDR3 protein: CSGAGETYEQYF; clone size: .; D gene: .; J gene: TRBJ2-7; V gene: TRBV29-1
CDR3 DNA: TGTGCCAGCAGTTTAAGGGGGAGCGGAACCGGGGAGCTGTTTTTT; CDR3 protein: CASSLRGSGTGELFF; clone size: .; D gene: .; J gene: TRBJ2-2; V gene: TRBV27
CDR3 DNA: TGCAGCGTAAAACAGGATTCTTCACCCCTCCACTTT; CDR3 protein: CSVKQDSSPLHF; clone size: .; D gene: .; J gene: TRBJ1-6; V gene: TRBV29-1
CDR3 DNA: TGTGCCAGTTCCCTCGGGGGGCATGGCTACACCTTC; CDR3 protein: CASSLGGHGYTF; clone size: .; D gene: .; J gene: TRBJ1-2; V gene: TRBV19
CDR3 DNA: TGCGCCAGCAGCTTGGGGACAGGCTCGAACACTGAAGCTTTCTTT; CDR3 protein: CASSLGTGSNTEAFF; clone size: .; D gene: TRBD1; J gene: TRBJ1-1; V gene: TRBV5-1
CDR3 DNA: TGTGCCAGCAGCCCCGGGACAGGGGTTAGCAATCAGCCCCAGCATTTT; CDR3 protein: CASSPGTGVSNQPQHF; clone size: .; D gene: TRBD1; J gene: TRBJ1-5; V gene: TRBV28
CDR3 DNA: TGCGCCAGCAGTAACACAGGGGGGGGTAACAATGAGCAGTTCTTC; CDR3 protein: CASSNTGGGNNEQFF; clone size: .; D gene: .; J gene: TRBJ2-1; V gene: TRBV4-3
CDR3 DNA: TGTGCCAGCAGCCCAGGGGAATACAGGCCCCAAGAGACCCAGTACTTC; CDR3 protein: CASSPGEYRPQETQYF; clone size: .; D gene: .; J gene: TRBJ2-5; V gene: TRBV7-9
CDR3 DNA: TGTGCCAGCAGCTTAGCGCGGTCGGGAGTTAGAGAGGGGACAGATACGCAGTATTTT; CDR3 protein: CASSLARSGVREGTDTQYF; clone size: .; D gene: .; J gene: TRBJ2-3; V gene: TRBV7-9
CDR3 DNA: TGTGCCAGTTCGTTGGGGGAGGCCTCTAACCCGTATACGCAGTATTTT; CDR3 protein: CASSLGEASNPYTQYF; clone size: .; D gene: .; J gene: TRBJ2-3; V gene: TRBV19
CDR3 DNA: TGTGCCAGCAGTTTTAGCGGGGAGCTGTTTTTT; CDR3 protein: CASSFSGELFF; clone size: .; D gene: .; J gene: TRBJ2-2; V gene: TRBV12-3/TRBV12-4
CDR3 DNA: TGTGCCAGTAGTCTTTCCGGGGGGGGCAATTCACCCCTCCACTTT; CDR3 protein: CASSLSGGGNSPLHF; clone size: .; D gene: .; J gene: TRBJ1-6; V gene: TRBV19
CDR3 DNA: TGTGCCACCAGTGAGCACCTGGGGGGATACTATGGCTACACCTTC; CDR3 protein: CATSEHLGGYYGYTF; clone size: once; D gene: .; J gene: TRBJ1-2; V gene: TRBV24-1
CDR3 DNA: TGTGCCAGCAGTTTCGTAGGGGCGGAAGACAATGAGCAGTTCTTC; CDR3 protein: CASSFVGAEDNEQFF; clone size: .; D gene: .; J gene: TRBJ2-1; V gene: TRBV14